These 16 T cell receptor beta chains were all obtained from the same sample, sequenced in a study of cytomegalovirus exposure and HLA in healthy donors. PCR used 60 Vbeta primers and 13 Jbeta primers. The data were produced by immunoSEQ multiplex PCR, yet TCRdb's version contains in-frame clones alone and is incomplete. The sample consists of around 130,000 clones, around 86% of them appearing once. The sequenced sample consisted of PBMCs. These receptors all stem from a man aged 18-30 years in good health and CMV-seronegative.

This chain links TRBV12-5 with TRBJ2-1; possible D gene TRBD1, 6 bases. V was clipped by 5 bases and J by 3 bases, with 14 bases between them. Germline-derived CDR1 and CDR2 are LGHNT and FRNRAP. This CDR3 is built from 15 residues. CDR3 protein: CASGGGGQRYNEQFF. Here the CDR3 DNA reads TGTGCTAGTGGTGGGGGCGGGCAACGCTACAATGAGCAGTTCTTC.

The chain uses TRBV19 and TRBJ1-3, with a tentative D call TRBD1 (6 bases). The CDR3 sequence is 14 residues long. Per the germline V gene, CDR1 is LNHDA and CDR2 is SQIVND (reference sequence). With 6 bases removed from V and 2 bases from J, the gap between germline ends came to 11 bases. The CDR3: CASRPRGPGNTIYF. The CDR3 DNA follows: TGTGCCAGTAGACCCAGGGGTCCTGGAAACACCATATATTTT.

V is TRBV27 and J is TRBJ1-2; 7 bases align to TRBD1. V gave up 0 bases and J gave up 3 bases; unmatched junction bases: 13. Looked up from germline, CDR1 is MNHEY and CDR2 is SMNVEV (reference sequence). The CDR3 loop spans 18 amino acids. The CDR3 sequence is CASSLSGLQTGLDYGYTF. CDR3 DNA sequence: TGTGCCAGCAGTTTATCTGGTCTCCAGACAGGGCTAGACTATGGCTACACCTTC.

This clone was recorded a few times. This sequence joins TRBV5-1 and TRBJ2-1, with 8 nucleotides matching TRBD2. The CDR3 is made up of 14 amino acids. Germline-derived CDR1 and CDR2 are SGHRS and YFSETQ. J lost 0 bases, V lost 4 bases, and 0 bases had no gene match. In nucleotides, the CDR3 is TGCGCCAGCAGCAGCGGGGGCTCCTACAATGAGCAGTTCTTC. Its protein product is CASSSGGSYNEQFF.

V gene TRBV28 combines with J gene TRBJ1-2; D might be TRBD1 (5 bases). This CDR3 comprises 14 residues. Trimming removed 4 bases from V and 4 bases from J, with 13 bases in between. CDR1 is MDHEN, CDR2 SYDVKM, per germline. The CDR3 reads CASSSVRGVYGYTF. CDR3 nucleotides: TGTGCCAGCAGTTCAGTACGGGGGGTCTATGGCTACACCTTC.

The rearrangement joins TRBV30 to TRBJ1-1, with D unclear. V shed 3 bases and J shed 11 bases, with 10 bases lying between them. CDR3 length: 10 residues. Germline CDR1 GTSNPN, CDR2 SVGIG (reference sequence). The DNA of the CDR3 is TGTGCCTGGAGCTCCTTACACGCTTTCTTT. This translates into CAWSSLHAFF.

V is TRBV20-1 and J is TRBJ1-1; tentative D call: TRBD1 (5 bases). Germline V gene data show CDR1 as DFQATT and CDR2 as SNEGSKA (reference sequence). This CDR3 is built from 11 residues. V lost 7 bases, J lost 1 base, and 7 bases lay in between. This CDR3 is CSGGGNTEAFF. For the CDR3, the DNA is TGCAGTGGGGGGGGGAACACTGAAGCTTTCTTT.

J is TRBJ2-1 and V is TRBV28, with a possible D match to TRBD2 (6 bases). V was cut by 7 bases and J by 3 bases, with 19 bases left in between. The V gene's germline CDR1 is MDHEN and CDR2 SYDVKM. The CDR3 length is 16 residues. The CDR3, as DNA: TGTGCCAGCAAACCTTTGGCGGGACGGCGCTACAATGAGCAGTTCTTC. This sequence encodes CASKPLAGRRYNEQFF.

The rearrangement joins TRBV5-1 to TRBJ2-7, with TRBD1 as a possible D gene (6 bases). V lost 4 bases to trimming and J lost 1 base, with 12 bases between them. The CDR3 length is 14 residues. The germline CDR1 and CDR2 sequences are SGHRS and YFSETQ. Here the CDR3 reads CASSVRTASYEQYF. For the CDR3, the DNA is TGCGCCAGCAGCGTCCGGACAGCTTCCTACGAGCAGTACTTC. Supplemented by reference TRBV5-1 and TRBJ2-7, the full variable domain reads KAGVTQTPRYLIKTRGQQVTLSCSPISGHRSVSWYQQTPGQGLQFLFEYFSETQRNKGNFPGRFSGRQFSNSRSEMNVSTLELGDSALYLCASSVRTASYEQYFGPGTRLTVT.

This clone was seen a single time. The V call is TRBV6-5, the J call TRBJ1-1; 8 bases match TRBD1. Germline V gene data show CDR1 as MNHEY and CDR2 as SVGAGI. V lost 6 bases to trimming and J lost 1 base; unmatched junction nucleotides: 4. The CDR3 contains 14 residues. CDR3 coding DNA: TGTGCCAGCAGGGCGACAGGGGCGAACACTGAAGCTTTCTTT. This codes for CASRATGANTEAFF.

The genes are TRBV29-1 and TRBJ1-2, with D perhaps matching TRBD1 (5 bases). Deletions cut 3 bases from V and 8 bases from J, with 13 bases between. The CDR3 has 12 residues. Per the germline V gene, CDR1 is SQVTM and CDR2 is ANQGSEA. CDR3 loop: CSVDWSGFGYTF. CDR3 bases: TGCAGCGTTGATTGGTCAGGGTTCGGCTACACCTTC.

The chain uses TRBV10-1 and TRBJ2-2; 8 nucleotides agree with TRBD1. Per the germline V gene, CDR1 is WNHNN and CDR2 is SYGVQD (reference sequence). V dropped 0 bases and J dropped 7; count of bases not matched to a gene: 13. This CDR3 spans 18 amino acids. The CDR3: CASSESLDRANWGGELFF. The CDR3 nucleotides are TGCGCCAGCAGTGAGTCTTTGGACAGGGCGAATTGGGGCGGGGAGCTGTTTTTT.

The V gene is TRBV4-2, the J gene TRBJ2-2, with 14 bases that match TRBD2. J was trimmed by 5 bases and V by 1 base; bases with no gene match: 6. Looked up from germline, CDR1 is LGHNA and CDR2 is YNFKEQ. This CDR3 has 18 residues. The CDR3 reads CASSQVRLAGGVTGELFF. The CDR3 DNA follows: TGTGCCAGCAGCCAAGTCCGACTAGCGGGGGGGGTAACCGGGGAGCTGTTTTTT.

The V gene is TRBV9, the J gene TRBJ2-1; D possibly corresponds to TRBD2 (5 bases). Trimming pared 3 bases from V and 9 bases from J, leaving 13 bases between. This CDR3 spans 13 amino acids. Germline V gene data show CDR1 as SGDLS and CDR2 as YYNGEE. DNA of the CDR3: TGTGCCAGCAGCGGACTACCATTCAGTGAGCAGTTCTTC. This encodes CASSGLPFSEQFF.

The rearrangement uses TRBV18 and TRBJ1-5; tentative D call: TRBD1 (6 bases). Germline-derived CDR1 and CDR2 are KGHSH and LQKENI. CDR3 length: 14 amino acids. The ends were cut back, 3 bases at V and 4 bases at J, with 10 bases in the middle. CDR3 bases: TGTGCCAGCTCACCGGGGGCATTTAATCAGCCCCAGCATTTT. Protein product: CASSPGAFNQPQHF.

Concerning this clone itself: One end of the junction fails to match germline, which may point to a read error. V is TRBV2 and J is TRBJ1-3, with D hard to call. CDR1 and CDR2 (germline): SNHLY, FYNNEI. There are 14 residues in the CDR3. CDR3: CASSEDSSGNTIYF. CDR3 DNA sequence: TGTGCCAGCAGCGAAGATAGCTCTGGAAACACCATATATTTT.